These 21 T cell receptor beta chains originate from one sample sequenced in a study of blood T cell repertoires in COVID-19. TCRdb's copy holds only in-frame clones and misses some; the assay was immunoSEQ multiplex PCR. Among approximately 170,000 clones listed, about 83% were seen once. The sample comprised peripheral blood. The receptors here all came from a woman aged 70-85 years who had recovered from COVID-19.

V gene TRBV29-1 combines with J gene TRBJ2-7; possible D gene TRBD1, 6 bases. Between the trimmed V and J ends, which lost 7 bases and 3 bases, there was a span of 16 bases. The CDR3 is 13 amino acids. Germline V gives CDR1 SQVTM, CDR2 ANQGSEA. CDR3 coding DNA: TGCAGCGCCGGGACATTGGACGGCTACGAGCAGTACTTC. It is translated as CSAGTLDGYEQYF.

The rearrangement joins TRBV2 to TRBJ2-7; 10 nucleotides line up with TRBD2. This CDR3 spans 14 amino acids. The V and J ends lost 8 bases and 3 bases, in that order; junction bases with no gene match: 7. The germline gives CDR1 SNHLY, CDR2 FYNNEI. The CDR3 spells CASCRTSGYYEQYF. For the CDR3, the DNA is TGTGCCAGCTGCCGGACTAGCGGATACTACGAGCAGTACTTC.

The chain's CDR3 is CSAWGGPYGYTF. In nucleotides, the CDR3 is TGCAGCGCCTGGGGGGGACCCTATGGCTACACCTTC. The V call is TRBV29-1, the J call TRBJ1-2, with D perhaps matching TRBD1 (5 bases). Germline assignment: CDR1 SQVTM and CDR2 ANQGSEA. Between the trimmed V and J ends, which lost 7 bases and 4 bases, there was a span of 13 bases. This CDR3 comprises 12 residues.

The chain employs TRBV6-6 and TRBJ1-5; D is perhaps TRBD1 (5 bases). Trimming left V 7 bases short and J 1 base short, with 17 bases between. The germline gives CDR1 MNHNY, CDR2 SVGAGI (reference sequence). The length of the CDR3 is 16 residues. The CDR3 DNA reads as TGTGCCAGCACGGACGCACCGGGACTCAGCAATCAGCCCCAGCATTTT. Its translation is CASTDAPGLSNQPQHF.

This CDR3 is CAISESSDPGDYGYTF. DNA for the CDR3: TGTGCCATCAGTGAGTCGTCAGACCCGGGGGACTATGGCTACACCTTC. This chain joins TRBV10-3 and TRBJ1-2, with D maybe TRBD1 (5 bases). The CDR3 spans 16 residues. Trimming removed 0 bases at V and 3 bases at J, with 14 bases between. CDR1 is ENHRY and CDR2 is SYGVKD in the germline V gene.

The genes are TRBV4-1 and TRBJ1-1; D gene uncertain. This CDR3 has 13 amino acids. Trimming shortened V by 2 bases and J by 3 bases, and 7 bases separated the two germline ends. Germline lookup yields CDR1 MGHRA and CDR2 YSYEKL. The CDR3 is CASSQLRDTEAFF. CDR3 coding DNA: TGCGCCAGCAGCCAATTGAGAGACACTGAAGCTTTCTTT.

The V and J genes are TRBV27 and TRBJ1-1, with TRBD1 matching over 8 bases. CDR1 is MNHEY, CDR2 SMNVEV, per germline (reference sequence). The trim removed 0 bases at V and 6 bases at J, leaving 6 bases unmatched. The CDR3 totals 15 residues. Here the CDR3 reads CASSLSRGRGPEAFF. The CDR3 DNA follows: TGTGCCAGCAGTTTATCGAGGGGCAGGGGGCCTGAAGCTTTCTTT.

The J gene is TRBJ1-2, the V gene TRBV24-1; 9 bases align to TRBD1. In germline, CDR1 is KGHDR, CDR2 SFDVKD. Trimming removed 2 bases from V and 7 bases from J; junction bases left unmatched: 7. The CDR3 covers 15 residues. The CDR3 here is CATSDWDTGGGGYTF. Written as DNA, the CDR3 is TGTGCCACCAGTGATTGGGACACAGGGGGCGGTGGCTACACCTTC.

The chain links TRBV30 to TRBJ1-4, with 7 bases that match TRBD1. CDR3 length equals 14 residues. Germline lookup yields CDR1 GTSNPN and CDR2 SVGIG (reference sequence). After removal of 0 bases from V and 11 bases from J, the junction contained 9 bases not matched to a gene. The CDR3 sequence is CAWSVPGQPVKLFF. The CDR3 DNA reads as TGTGCCTGGAGTGTACCGGGACAGCCCGTGAAACTGTTTTTT.

This clone was seen just once. J is TRBJ2-7 and V is TRBV15; D may be TRBD1 (6 bases). Germline V gene data show CDR1 as LNHNV and CDR2 as YYDKDF (reference sequence). With 0 bases removed from V and 0 bases from J, the gap between germline ends came to 9 bases. The CDR3 consists of 15 residues. The CDR3 DNA sequence: TGTGCCACCAGCAGAGACAGGGGAGACTCCTACGAGCAGTACTTC. It translates to CATSRDRGDSYEQYF.

Notes on this clone: A clone one base away is much larger, so this may be a read error. J is TRBJ2-3 and V is TRBV14, with unresolved D. CDR3 size: 12 residues. The germline CDR1 and CDR2 sequences are SGHDN and FVKESK. Trimming shortened V by 4 bases and J by 6 bases, and 8 bases separated the two germline ends. The CDR3 region has the DNA TGTGCCAGCAGCCCCTCCGCGGATACGCAGTATTTT. Its translation is CASSPSADTQYF. The whole variable domain, filled in from reference TRBV14 and TRBJ2-3, reads EAGVTQFPSHSVIEKGQTVTLRCDPISGHDNLYWYRRVMGKEIKFLLHFVKESKQDESGMPNNRFLAERTGGTYSTLKVQPAELEDSGVYFCASSPSADTQYFGPGTRLTVL.

J is TRBJ2-6 and V is TRBV28; D remains unclear. Trimming left V 4 bases short and J 1 base short, with 11 bases between. The germline gives CDR1 MDHEN, CDR2 SYDVKM. The CDR3 extends over 16 amino acids. CDR3 in amino acids: CASSWARWSGANVLTF. CDR3 coding DNA: TGTGCCAGCAGTTGGGCCAGGTGGTCTGGGGCCAACGTCCTGACTTTC.

The chain uses TRBV10-3 and TRBJ1-2; possible D gene TRBD1, 5 bases. This CDR3 region has 14 residues. The V gene lost 0 bases and the J gene lost 3 bases, with 8 bases spanning the gap. The germline gives CDR1 ENHRY, CDR2 SYGVKD. The CDR3 DNA follows: TGTGCCATCAGTGAGTCGGACACCTACTATGGCTACACCTTC. The encoded protein is CAISESDTYYGYTF.

The chain is built from TRBV5-1 and TRBJ2-3; TRBD2 matches at 10 bases. CDR3 length equals 20 residues. The germline V gene encodes CDR1 SGHRS and CDR2 YFSETQ. V was clipped by 2 bases and J by 2 bases; unmatched bases: 17. The CDR3 DNA follows: TGCGCCAGCAGCTTTGGTAGCGGGGGGACCCCCACACCGAACACAGATACGCAGTATTTT. It codes for CASSFGSGGTPTPNTDTQYF.

This clone has just one count. The chain has TRBV14 and TRBJ1-2; D is uncertain. The CDR3 is 16 residues long. In germline, CDR1 is SGHDN, CDR2 FVKESK. V dropped 3 bases and J dropped 4 bases, with 18 bases sitting between them. In DNA form, the CDR3 reads TGTGCCAGCAGCCAGAGGCAGTCGCCCCCGGGCTATGGCTACACCTTC. Translating gives CASSQRQSPPGYGYTF. The complete variable domain, with remaining parts taken from reference TRBV14 and TRBJ1-2, reads EAGVTQFPSHSVIEKGQTVTLRCDPISGHDNLYWYRRVMGKEIKFLLHFVKESKQDESGMPNNRFLAERTGGTYSTLKVQPAELEDSGVYFCASSQRQSPPGYGYTFGSGTRLTVV.

The chain employs TRBV11-2 and TRBJ2-7, with D possibly TRBD2 on 5 matching bases. The V gene's germline CDR1 is SGHAT and CDR2 FQNNGV. The CDR3 length is 14 residues. Trimming took off 2 bases at V and 4 bases at J, with 12 bases between the two ends. The CDR3, as DNA: TGTGCCAGCAGCTTACTCCCGGGATTTTACGAGCAGTACTTC. Protein product: CASSLLPGFYEQYF.

This chain connects TRBV9 to TRBJ1-1, with D perhaps matching TRBD1 (6 bases). The CDR3 has 12 residues. Germline CDR1 and CDR2: SGDLS and YYNGEE. Deletions cut 6 bases from V and 6 bases from J, with 12 bases between. The CDR3 spells CASTPGGPEAFF. The CDR3 DNA is TGTGCCAGCACCCCGGGGGGGCCTGAAGCTTTCTTT.

The genes are TRBV2 and TRBJ1-5; D perhaps matches TRBD1 (6 bases). The CDR3 consists of 16 residues. V lost 7 bases and J 1 base, leaving 17 bases between the germline ends. Germline CDR1 reads SNHLY; CDR2 reads FYNNEI. The CDR3 region has the DNA TGTGCCAGCAACCCAAGGGGGGGAGCAAGCAATCAGCCCCAGCATTTT. Protein product: CASNPRGGASNQPQHF.

Turning to this clone: A junction end diverges from the germline sequence, so it may reflect a read error. The genes are TRBV11-3 and TRBJ2-7, with D perhaps TRBD1 (6 bases). CDR1 SGHNT and CDR2 YENEEA come from the germline V gene. The CDR3 runs to 14 residues. The CDR3 DNA reads TGTGCCAGCAGTTTAGTCCGGCAAACCGGGACAATTTACTTC. Translation gives CASSLVRQTGTIYF. Full variable domain (missing parts from reference TRBV11-3 and TRBJ2-7): EAGVVQSPRYKIIEKKQPVAFWCNPISGHNTLYWYLQNLGQGPELLIRYENEEAVDDSQLPKDRFSAERLKGVDSTLKIQPAELGDSAVYLCASSLVRQTGTIYFGPGTRLTVT.

This clone was observed once. This rearrangement joins TRBV29-1 to TRBJ2-7; D possibly corresponds to TRBD2 (6 bases). V lost 6 bases and J 3 bases, leaving 9 bases between the germline ends. This CDR3 has 11 amino acids. Germline-derived CDR1 and CDR2 are SQVTM and ANQGSEA. CDR3 amino acids: CSVSGRYEQYF. DNA for the CDR3: TGCAGCGTGAGCGGGCGCTACGAGCAGTACTTC.

The rearrangement joins TRBV18 to TRBJ1-1; no clear D gene. V was clipped by 0 bases and J by 8 bases, with 19 bases between them. CDR3 length: 16 amino acids. CDR1 is KGHSH, CDR2 LQKENI, per germline. This chain's CDR3 is CASSPPSLEVNREAFF. DNA of the CDR3: TGTGCCAGCTCACCACCCTCCTTGGAGGTGAATCGGGAAGCTTTCTTT.